Presented here are 13 T cell receptor beta chains from one specimen sequenced in a study of T-cell reconstitution after alpha-beta-depleted transplantation in children. The TCRbeta library was prepared with unique molecular identifiers. TCRdb re-derived calls from the PCR reads in MiXCR, one entry per CDR3 protein. The sample carries 260,000 or so distinct CDR3 sequences, 12% recorded once. Here the sequenced sample was PBMCs from the stem cell graft donor, taken from the stem cell graft. Receptors originate from a human donor who donated a stem cell graft to a child with acute lymphoblastic leukemia.

This clonotype has at least ten counts. The chain employs TRBV6-5 and TRBJ1-5, with D tentatively TRBD1 (5 bases). From germline, CDR1 is MNHEY and CDR2 SVGAGI. This CDR3 region has 13 residues. The V end lost 8 bases, the J end lost 0 bases, and 8 bases lay between the germline ends. The CDR3 sequence is CASGQYSNQPQHF. As DNA, the CDR3 is TGTGCCAGCGGACAATATAGCAATCAGCCCCAGCATTTT.

On this clonotype itself: The germline gene is not matched at one end of the junction; a read error may be the cause. J is TRBJ2-1 and V is TRBV6-5, with D hard to call. In germline, CDR1 is MNHEY, CDR2 SVGAGI. This CDR3 is built from 17 residues. CDR3 region: CASSYSILLSSYNEQSF. Here the CDR3 DNA reads TGTGCCAGCAGTTACTCTATCCTACTCAGCTCCTACAATGAGCAGTCCTTC.

This clonotype was detected many times. The chain carries TRBV5-6 and TRBJ2-7, with D perhaps given as TRBD1 or TRBD2 (5 bases each). Germline CDR1 reads SGHDT; CDR2 reads YYEEEE. Deletions cut 0 bases from V and 3 bases from J, with 10 bases between. This CDR3 has 14 amino acids. The CDR3 DNA is TGTGCCAGCAGCTTGGCGGGACGATTCTACGAGCAGTACTTC. Protein sequence: CASSLAGRFYEQYF.

At least ten counts were recorded for this clonotype. The chain couples TRBV6-5 to TRBJ2-7; 7 bases line up with TRBD1. This CDR3 is 14 amino acids long. Unmatched junction bases numbered 1, after V lost 2 bases and J lost 0 bases. Germline V gene lookup returns CDR1 MNHEY and CDR2 SVGAGI. CDR3 region: CASSYAGGSYEQYF. Here the CDR3 DNA reads TGTGCCAGCAGTTACGCAGGGGGCTCCTACGAGCAGTACTTC.

This chain connects TRBV4-3 to TRBJ2-1; TRBD2 matches at 14 bases. The V and J ends lost 0 bases and 5 bases, in that order; junction bases with no gene match: 6. Per germline, CDR1 LGHNA and CDR2 YSLEER. The CDR3 contains 18 residues. CDR3 residues: CASSQDSTSGRANNEQFF. The DNA of the CDR3 is TGCGCCAGCAGCCAAGATTCGACTAGCGGGAGGGCCAACAATGAGCAGTTCTTC.

Note on this clonotype: Being one base from a much bigger clone, this may be a read error. The rearrangement links TRBV4-2 to TRBJ2-6, with D tentatively TRBD1 (5 bases). The CDR3 loop spans 17 amino acids. The germline gives CDR1 LGHNA, CDR2 YNFKEQ. The CDR3: CASSQGVLISGANGLTF. The CDR3 nucleotides read TGTGCCAGCAGCCAAGGCGTCCTTATCTCTGGGGCCAACGGCCTGACTTTC.

This clonotype was observed many times. This chain links TRBV5-1 with TRBJ1-1; 10 nucleotides agree with TRBD1. The CDR3 totals 15 residues. The germline V gene has CDR1 SGHRS and CDR2 YFSETQ. J lost 6 bases, V lost 0 bases, and 5 bases had no gene match. CDR3 nucleotide sequence: TGCGCCAGCAGCTTGGGACAGGGGGCTTTCTCTGAAGCTTTCTTT. Its translation: CASSLGQGAFSEAFF.

V usage is TRBV12-3 or TRBV12-4 and J usage is TRBJ2-7, with 7 bases aligning to TRBD1. The junction had 5 bases not matched to a gene; V was cut back by 6 bases and J by 0 bases. The CDR3 has 14 residues. DNA for the CDR3: TGTGCCAGCAGCAAGACAGGGAGCTCCTACGAGCAGTACTTC. Translating it yields CASSKTGSSYEQYF.

This clonotype has ten or more counts. The chain links TRBV6-2 or TRBV6-3 to TRBJ2-3, with 9 bases that match TRBD1. The V gene's germline CDR1 is MNHEY and CDR2 SVGEGT. V trimming: 0 bases; J trimming: 5 bases; junction bases outside the gene matches: 6. This CDR3 has 16 residues. The CDR3 region is CASSYSTGGVQDTQYF. Here the CDR3 DNA reads TGTGCCAGCAGTTACTCTACAGGGGGCGTTCAAGATACGCAGTATTTT.

This clonotype was counted many times. The gene calls are TRBV20-1 and TRBJ2-1, with D unclear. V shed 4 bases and J shed 8 bases, with 21 bases lying between them. Germline loops: CDR1 DFQATT, CDR2 SNEGSKA (reference sequence). This CDR3 is built from 15 residues. DNA for the CDR3: TGCAGTGCTAATTCGCGGACCGGCCCCGTAGATGAGCAGTTCTTC. Its translation: CSANSRTGPVDEQFF.

This clonotype appeared many times. The chain combines TRBV5-5 with TRBJ1-4; D is perhaps TRBD1 (6 bases). The CDR3 contains 16 residues. The ends were cut back, 4 bases at V and 0 bases at J, with 13 bases in the middle. Germline loops: CDR1 SGHKS, CDR2 YYEKEE (reference sequence). This chain's CDR3 is CASSPGRGTTNEKLFF. The CDR3 DNA reads as TGTGCCAGCAGCCCGGGGAGGGGGACAACTAATGAAAAACTGTTTTTT.

This clonotype was seen many times. V and J are TRBV24-1 and TRBJ1-2, with D uncertain. This CDR3 has 13 residues. V lost 7 bases and J lost 8, with 16 bases in between. The germline V gene has CDR1 KGHDR and CDR2 SFDVKD. The CDR3 region is CATSHAAAGGYTF. CDR3 nucleotide sequence: TGTGCCACCAGCCACGCAGCAGCGGGAGGCTACACCTTC.

This clonotype was detected many times. V usage is TRBV12-3 or TRBV12-4 and J usage is TRBJ2-7; TRBD1 might be the D (6 bases). The CDR3 has 14 amino acids. Trimming shortened V by 6 bases and J by 3 bases, and 15 bases separated the two germline ends. CDR3 DNA: TGTGCCAGCAGCCGAGGGGGTACGAGCTACGAGCAGTACTTC. Residues: CASSRGGTSYEQYF.